Many counts were recorded for the clone carrying this T cell receptor (beta chain). TCR beta libraries were built with iRepertoire HTBI primers and Arm-PCR of CDR3 regions. Via MiXCR, TCRdb re-called the multiplex PCR reads, giving one row per CDR3 protein. This table holds a few hundred thousand distinct CDR3 sequences, about a quarter found once. This entry comes from a study of regulatory T cells in long-lasting Graves disease. Sample time point: persistent/refractory GD, antithyroid drugs over 5 years with positive TRAb. Isolated PBMC RNA provided the starting material for the TCR library. Germline CDR1 reads SGHAT; CDR2 reads FQDESV (reference sequence). Trimming left V 4 bases short and J 5 bases short, with 17 bases between. This CDR3 region has 15 residues.

This TCR was recovered from a female donor with Graves disease. The sample here was peripheral blood mononuclear cells (PBMCs), taken when the disease was refractory, from a patient treated with antithyroid drugs. The chain uses TRBV11-1 and TRBJ2-5; D is unclear. The CDR3 is CASSYPGFSPETQYF. CDR3 bases: TGTGCCAGCAGCTACCCGGGCTTCTCCCCGGAGACCCAGTACTTC.